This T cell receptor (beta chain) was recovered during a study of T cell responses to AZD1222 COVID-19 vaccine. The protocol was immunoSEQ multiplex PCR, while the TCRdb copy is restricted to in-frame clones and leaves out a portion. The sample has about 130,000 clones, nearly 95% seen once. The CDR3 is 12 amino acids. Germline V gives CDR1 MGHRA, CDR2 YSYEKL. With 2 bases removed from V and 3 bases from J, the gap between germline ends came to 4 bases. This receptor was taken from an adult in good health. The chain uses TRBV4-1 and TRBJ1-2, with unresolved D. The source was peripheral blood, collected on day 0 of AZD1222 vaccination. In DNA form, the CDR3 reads TGCGCCAGCAGCCAATCAGACTATGGCTACACCTTC. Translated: CASSQSDYGYTF.